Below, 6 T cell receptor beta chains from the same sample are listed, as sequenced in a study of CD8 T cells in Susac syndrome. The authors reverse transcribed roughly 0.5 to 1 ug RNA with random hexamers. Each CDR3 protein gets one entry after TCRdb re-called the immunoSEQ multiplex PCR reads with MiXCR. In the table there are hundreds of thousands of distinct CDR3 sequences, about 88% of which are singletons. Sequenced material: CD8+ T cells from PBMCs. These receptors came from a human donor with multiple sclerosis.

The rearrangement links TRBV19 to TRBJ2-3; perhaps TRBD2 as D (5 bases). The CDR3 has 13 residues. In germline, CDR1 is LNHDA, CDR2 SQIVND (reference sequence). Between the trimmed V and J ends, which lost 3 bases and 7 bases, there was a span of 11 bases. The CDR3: CASSIRPGNTQYF. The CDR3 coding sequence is TGTGCCAGTAGTATTCGGCCGGGAAATACGCAGTATTTT.

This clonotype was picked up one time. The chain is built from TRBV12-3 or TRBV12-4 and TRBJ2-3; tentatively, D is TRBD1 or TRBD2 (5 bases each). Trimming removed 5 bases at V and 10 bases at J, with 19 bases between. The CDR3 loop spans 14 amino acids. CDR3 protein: CASSPGAGRGAQYF. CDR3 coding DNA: TGTGCCAGCAGTCCCGGGGCAGGGAGAGGAGCGCAGTATTTT.

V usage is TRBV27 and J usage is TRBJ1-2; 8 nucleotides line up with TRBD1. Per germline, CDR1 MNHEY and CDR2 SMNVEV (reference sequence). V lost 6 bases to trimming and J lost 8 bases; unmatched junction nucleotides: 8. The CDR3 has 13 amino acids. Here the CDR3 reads CASSSDRGLGYTF. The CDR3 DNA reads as TGTGCCAGCAGCTCAGACAGGGGTTTAGGCTACACCTTC.

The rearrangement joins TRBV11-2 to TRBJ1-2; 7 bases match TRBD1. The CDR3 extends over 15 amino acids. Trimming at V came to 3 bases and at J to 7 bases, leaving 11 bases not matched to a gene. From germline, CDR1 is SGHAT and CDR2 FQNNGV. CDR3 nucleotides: TGTGCCAGCAGCTTGGAAAGGGGGCGCTTAAGTGGCTACACCTTC. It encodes CASSLERGRLSGYTF.

The CDR3 loop is CAIWDRENTGELFF. In DNA, the CDR3 is TGTGCCATCTGGGATAGAGAGAACACCGGGGAGCTGTTTTTT. The chain couples TRBV10-3 to TRBJ2-2; no reliable D call. CDR3 length equals 14 residues. Trimming removed 8 bases from V and 1 base from J, with 11 bases in between. Germline assignment: CDR1 ENHRY and CDR2 SYGVKD.

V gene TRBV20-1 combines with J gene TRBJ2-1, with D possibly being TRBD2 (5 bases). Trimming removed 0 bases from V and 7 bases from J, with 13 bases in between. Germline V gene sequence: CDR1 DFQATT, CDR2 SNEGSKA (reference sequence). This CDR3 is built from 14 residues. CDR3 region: CSARDSDGGNEQFF. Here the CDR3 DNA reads TGCAGTGCTAGAGATTCCGATGGAGGAAATGAGCAGTTCTTC.